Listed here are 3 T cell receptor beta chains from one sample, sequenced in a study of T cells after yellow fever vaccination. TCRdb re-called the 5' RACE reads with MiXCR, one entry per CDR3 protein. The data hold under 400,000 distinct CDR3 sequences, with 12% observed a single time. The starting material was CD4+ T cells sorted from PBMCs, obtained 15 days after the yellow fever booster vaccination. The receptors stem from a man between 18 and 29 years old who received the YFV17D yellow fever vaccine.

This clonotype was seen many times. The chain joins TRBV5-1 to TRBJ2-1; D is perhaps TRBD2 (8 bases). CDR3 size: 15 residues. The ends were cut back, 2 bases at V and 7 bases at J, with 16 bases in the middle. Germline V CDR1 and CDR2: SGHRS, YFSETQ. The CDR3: CASSFGGARGNEQFF. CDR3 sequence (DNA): TGCGCCAGCAGCTTCGGGGGGGCCAGGGGGAATGAGCAGTTCTTC.

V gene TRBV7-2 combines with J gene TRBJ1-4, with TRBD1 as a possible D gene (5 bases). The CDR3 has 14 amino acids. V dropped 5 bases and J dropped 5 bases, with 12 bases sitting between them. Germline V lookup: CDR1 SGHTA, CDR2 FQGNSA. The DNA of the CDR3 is TGTGCCAGCAGCCCGGGACTTCGGAATGAAAAACTGTTTTTT. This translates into CASSPGLRNEKLFF.

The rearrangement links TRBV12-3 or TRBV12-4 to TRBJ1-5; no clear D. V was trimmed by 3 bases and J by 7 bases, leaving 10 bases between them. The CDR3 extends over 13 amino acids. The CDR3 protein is CASSFRFDQPQHF. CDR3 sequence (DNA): TGTGCCAGCAGTTTCAGGTTCGACCAGCCCCAGCATTTT.